This is a list of T cell receptor beta chains from one sample in a study of blood T cell repertoires in COVID-19. The assay was immunoSEQ multiplex PCR, and TCRdb's table has in-frame clones only and misses some. The sample gives 150,000 to 200,000 clones, about 74% of which show up once; 3% is in the top ten. The sequenced material came from peripheral blood. Receptors originate from a woman aged 80 or older with acute or convalescent COVID-19. Both conserved end residues are part of each CDR3. The D gene is left open where the match is weak. Clone size is not always given. Where it is, it says once, few, many or a class for expanded clones.

D	V	J	size	DNA	CDR3
-	TRBV5-6	TRBJ1-3	-	TGTGCCAGCAGCTTGATAGGGAGCTCTGGAAACACCATATATTTT	CASSLIGSSGNTIYF
-	TRBV9	TRBJ2-7	-	TGTGCCAGCAGCGTATACGCAGGGTCCTACGAGCAGTACTTC	CASSVYAGSYEQYF
TRBD1	TRBV27	TRBJ1-5	-	TGTGCCAGCTCGAGGACAGGACAGGGGAGGATTCCGAGCAATCAGCCCCAGCATTTT	CASSRTGQGRIPSNQPQHF
TRBD2	TRBV6-4	TRBJ2-1	-	TGTGCCACCCTTAGCGGGAGGGCCGGGGGTGAGCAGTTCTTC	CATLSGRAGGEQFF
-	TRBV6-2/TRBV6-3	TRBJ1-5	-	TGTGCCAGCAGTTACGAGGGAAATCAGCCCCAGCATTTT	CASSYEGNQPQHF
-	TRBV5-8	TRBJ2-1	-	TGTGCCAGCAGGGATCTAACAGGGAGCTCCTACAATGAGCAGTTCTTC	CASRDLTGSSYNEQFF
-	TRBV7-2	TRBJ1-2	-	TGTGCCAGCAGCACTGCGGGGTCTGATGGCTACACCTTC	CASSTAGSDGYTF
TRBD2	TRBV30	TRBJ2-5	-	TGTGCCTGGAGCGTAGCCGGGACTAGCGGGACCGGGCAAGAGACCCAGTACTTC	CAWSVAGTSGTGQETQYF
-	TRBV30	TRBJ2-2	-	TGTGCCTGGAGTAGGCAGGCGACCACCGGGAAGCTGTTTTTT	CAWSRQATTGKLFF
-	TRBV7-7	TRBJ2-5	-	TGTGCCAGCAGCTTAGTTTTCTCCCAAGAGACCCAGTACTTC	CASSLVFSQETQYF
-	TRBV11-2	TRBJ1-1	-	TGTGCCAGCAGCCTTCAGGCGGGGCAGGGGAACACTGAAGCTTTCTTT	CASSLQAGQGNTEAFF
TRBD2	TRBV4-3	TRBJ2-4	few	TGCGCCAGCAGCCAAGTGGAGCGGGATGGAAACATTCAGTACTTC	CASSQVERDGNIQYF
TRBD1	TRBV27	TRBJ2-3	-	TGCACCAGTGGGACAGGGGGTATGAGTGTCGGCACAGATACGCAGTATTTT	CTSGTGGMSVGTDTQYF
TRBD2	TRBV27	TRBJ2-1	-	TGTGCCAGCAGTATAACTAGCGGGGAGTACAATGAGCAGTTCTTC	CASSITSGEYNEQFF
-	TRBV6-5	TRBJ1-1	-	TGTGCCAGCAGTTATTTTGGGGGGGGCACTGAAGCTTTCTTT	CASSYFGGGTEAFF
-	TRBV28	TRBJ2-1	-	TGTGCCAGCAGTTTCAAGGAAGGGGGTAAAAATGAGCAGTTCTTC	CASSFKEGGKNEQFF
-	TRBV9	TRBJ2-6	-	TGTGCCAGCAGCTCGACGACACGTTCTGGGGCCAACGTCCTGACTTTC	CASSSTTRSGANVLTF
TRBD1	TRBV30	TRBJ1-2	-	TGTGCCTGGAGTCCAGGGACAGACTATGGCTACACCTTC	CAWSPGTDYGYTF
-	TRBV29-1	TRBJ2-3	-	TGCAGCGTCGATGTAGCGGCGGATACGCAGTATTTT	CSVDVAADTQYF
-	TRBV10-3	TRBJ1-5	-	TGTGCCATCAGTGAGTCGAGGGCTACCCCAAGAGACCATCAGCCCCAGCATTTT	CAISESRATPRDHQPQHF
TRBD2	TRBV28	TRBJ2-5	-	TGTGCCAGCAGTTTTTTTGCGGGGAGGGCCCAGTACTTC	CASSFFAGRAQYF
-	TRBV28	TRBJ1-6	-	TGTGCCAGCCTTAGATCCCCACCTAATTCACCCCTCCACTTT	CASLRSPPNSPLHF
TRBD1	TRBV19	TRBJ1-5	many	TGTGCCAGTACCCCACAGGGGGGATATAGCAATCAGCCCCAGCATTTT	CASTPQGGYSNQPQHF
TRBD2	TRBV28	TRBJ2-5	few	TGTGCCAGCAGTGACCTAGCGGGTGGCCAAGAGACCCAGTACTTC	CASSDLAGGQETQYF
-	TRBV9	TRBJ2-7	-	TGTGCCAGCAGCGTAGCTGGCAGAAATGGGGAGTACGAGCAGTACTTC	CASSVAGRNGEYEQYF
TRBD2	TRBV18	TRBJ2-7	-	TGTGCCAGCTCTGAAAAGACTAGCGAGTACTACGAGCAGTACTTC	CASSEKTSEYYEQYF
-	TRBV10-3	TRBJ2-1	-	TGTGCCATCCGATCGAGCCTACTTAATGAGCAGTTCTTC	CAIRSSLLNEQFF
-	TRBV6-1	TRBJ1-6	-	TGTGCCAGCAGTGAAGTCCCAGGATCACCCCTCCACTTT	CASSEVPGSPLHF
TRBD1	TRBV29-1	TRBJ1-2	once	TGCAGCGCCATGGGACAGACTAACTATGGCTACACCTTC	CSAMGQTNYGYTF
TRBD1	TRBV7-2	TRBJ1-1	-	TGTGCCATCAGGACAGGGATGAACACTGAAGCTTTCTTT	CAIRTGMNTEAFF
-	TRBV27	TRBJ2-3	-	TGTGCCAGCAGTCCGGGCACAGATACGCAGTATTTT	CASSPGTDTQYF
-	TRBV4-2	TRBJ2-7	-	TGTGCCAGCAGCCAAGAAGTCGGGGGGCCCAAGCAGTACTTC	CASSQEVGGPKQYF
-	TRBV6-2/TRBV6-3	TRBJ2-2	-	TGTGCCAGCAGTCGCACCGGGGAGCTGTTTTTT	CASSRTGELFF
TRBD2	TRBV13	TRBJ2-7	-	TGTGCCAGCAGCTTCCGAGGGAGGGCCCCCGAGCAGTACTTC	CASSFRGRAPEQYF
-	TRBV27	TRBJ1-2	-	TGTGCCAGCAGGGCCCGGGAAACTTCTAACTATGGCTACACCTTC	CASRARETSNYGYTF
TRBD2	TRBV2	TRBJ2-1	few	TGTGCCAGCATGGGGACTAGCGGGAGCAATGAGCAGTTCTTC	CASMGTSGSNEQFF
-	TRBV2	TRBJ2-7	-	TGTGCCAGCAGTGTTCAAGTGAGCTCCTACGAGCAGTACTTC	CASSVQVSSYEQYF
-	TRBV10-1	TRBJ2-1	once	TGCGCCAGCAGTGAAGGAGACTTTCGGCATGAGCAGTTCTTC	CASSEGDFRHEQFF
-	TRBV6-1	TRBJ1-2	-	TGTGCCAGCAGTGAAGCTGTCCCTTATGGCTACACCTTC	CASSEAVPYGYTF
-	TRBV7-2	TRBJ1-5	few	TGTGCCAGCAGCTTAAGGCAGGGGAATCAGCCCCAGCATTTT	CASSLRQGNQPQHF
-	TRBV5-4	TRBJ1-5	once	TGTGCCAGCAGCCAATCTCAGGGGAGCAATCAGCCCCAGCATTTT	CASSQSQGSNQPQHF
TRBD1	TRBV5-1	TRBJ1-2	-	TGCGCCAGCAGCTCCCAAGGAGGACAGGATTACTATGGCTACACCTTC	CASSSQGGQDYYGYTF
TRBD1	TRBV3-1/TRBV3-2	TRBJ1-6	-	TGTGCCAGCAGACGGACAGGGGGATCACCCCTCCACTTT	CASRRTGGSPLHF
-	TRBV5-1	TRBJ2-5	-	TGCGCCAGCAGCTTGGTAGGAGGCCAAGAGACCCAGTACTTC	CASSLVGGQETQYF
-	TRBV18	TRBJ2-7	many	TGTGCCAGCTCACCCCTAATCGCCCACGAGCAGTACTTC	CASSPLIAHEQYF
TRBD1	TRBV6-1	TRBJ2-7	-	TGTGCCAGCAGTGAAGCGGGGGGGACAGGGGTGTTCTACGAGCAGTACTTC	CASSEAGGTGVFYEQYF
TRBD1	TRBV2	TRBJ1-5	few	TGTGCCAGCCGCCGGGACAGGGGGCTAGGTCAGCCCCAGCATTTT	CASRRDRGLGQPQHF
-	TRBV19	TRBJ2-3	-	TGTGCCAGTAGTACTACAGAATTTACGCAGTATTTT	CASSTTEFTQYF
TRBD1	TRBV18	TRBJ1-1	-	TGTGCCAGCTCAAGGGACAGCCACATCATGAACACTGAAGCTTTCTTT	CASSRDSHIMNTEAFF
-	TRBV7-2	TRBJ2-3	-	TGTGCCAGCAGCTTAGAAGGGGTTGTAGATACGCAGTATTTT	CASSLEGVVDTQYF
TRBD2	TRBV4-3	TRBJ2-1	-	TGCGCCAGCAGCCAACAAGGGACTAGCGGGAGCACCTACAATGAGCAGTTCTTC	CASSQQGTSGSTYNEQFF
-	TRBV23-1	TRBJ2-4	-	TGCGCCAGCAGCGTACAGGTGGGGGGATGGGCCAAAAACATTCAGTACTTC	CASSVQVGGWAKNIQYF
TRBD2	TRBV5-5	TRBJ2-5	once	TGTGCCAGCAGCTTGAGCGGGGGGCAAGAGACCCAGTACTTC	CASSLSGGQETQYF
TRBD1	TRBV11-2	TRBJ2-4	-	TGTGCCAGCAGCTTAGCCCGGACAGGGGTAGCCAAAAACATTCAGTACTTC	CASSLARTGVAKNIQYF